Described below is a single TCR beta chain sequence and its context. In Seattle, patients joined the study during active infection and were tracked longitudinally. Germline V gene lookup returns CDR1 MNHEY and CDR2 SVGEGT. Deletions cut 6 bases from V and 5 bases from J, with 13 bases between. This CDR3 region has 13 residues. The method was immunoSEQ multiplex PCR; TCRdb's version includes in-frame clones alone and lacks a portion of them. The sample lists a few hundred thousand clones, about 87% occurring once. The data stem from a study of blood T cell repertoires in COVID-19. Study overall: Samples taken during acute and convalescent COVID-19 were collected in the United States, Italy and Spain. PBMCs, B-cell-depleted T cells, or T cells provided the cDNA or gDNA that made up the material.

V usage is TRBV6-2 or TRBV6-3 and J usage is TRBJ1-2; no definite D call. The clonotype comes from a woman in her 50s with COVID-19, enrolled during active disease. Sequenced sample: peripheral blood. The CDR3 nucleotides read TGTGCCAGCAGCATTGAGGGCATGTATGGCTACACCTTC. The encoded protein is CASSIEGMYGYTF.